Sequencing of this T cell receptor (beta chain) was carried out in a study of OX40 agonist ivuxolimab in advanced cancers. Some clones are missing from TCRdb's copy, which holds only in-frame ones; the method was immunoSEQ multiplex PCR. The sample has about 75,000 clones, around 90% seen once. Points on this clone: Its specificity is not known. A read error may account for a junction end that differs from germline.

Broader study findings: In the 0.1 to 3.0 mg/kg range, CD4+ and CD8+ blood T cells had expanded clonally by week 6. No determination was made of the antigen specificity of the expanded peripheral T cells. The average count of expanded clones was higher among CD8+ T cells than among CD4+. Among some nonresponders, normalized T-cell clonal expansion was also low.

This specimen was CD4+ or CD8+ T cells sorted from blood, taken in a trial of the OX40 agonist ivuxolimab. The clonotype originates from an adult with an advanced solid tumor such as melanoma, head and neck, liver or kidney cancer.

The CDR3 here is CPGVGYEQYF. The CDR3 DNA reads TGCCCTGGAGTGGGCTACGAGCAGTACTTC. The chain has TRBV14 and TRBJ2-7; D remains ambiguous. The CDR3 loop spans 10 amino acids. Germline V lookup: CDR1 SGHDN, CDR2 FVKESK.